The rows below give T cell receptor beta chains drawn from one sample of a study of PD-L1 blockade in urothelial cancer. Using immunoSEQ multiplex PCR, the repertoire was profiled, and TCRdb retains in-frame clones only, with some absent. The table has 45,000 to 50,000 clones, around 83% seen once. The sequencing here drew on PBMCs, taken around atezolizumab (anti-PD-L1) treatment. The receptors stem from a man between 45 and 60 years old with urothelial cancer. Both conserved end residues are part of each CDR3. Each record gives: CDR3 DNA, CDR3 protein, V gene, clone size, D gene, J gene. The D gene is left open where the match is weak. Part of the rows lack a size; the others show once, few, many or a class for expanded clones.

TGTGCCAGCTCACCAACTAGCGGAGAGACCCAGTACTTC CASSPTSGETQYF TRBV18 . TRBD2 TRBJ2-5
TGTGCCAGCAGCCAGGGGGTGGGAGAGGCCACAGATACGCAGTATTTT CASSQGVGEATDTQYF TRBV7-3 . TRBD1 TRBJ2-3
TGTGCCAGCAAACTAGTTCGGGACAGACGGGACACTGAAGCTTTCTTT CASKLVRDRRDTEAFF TRBV27 . TRBD1 TRBJ1-1
TGCGCCAGCAGCTGGCGGGAAGGCACAGATACGCAGTATTTT CASSWREGTDTQYF TRBV5-1 . . TRBJ2-3
TGCGCCAGCAGCTTGGTGCAGGGGAACACTGAAGCTTTCTTT CASSLVQGNTEAFF TRBV5-1 . . TRBJ1-1
TGTGCCAGTTCTCCGGGCGGGGGGGCAGCTGAGCAGTTCTTC CASSPGGGAAEQFF TRBV19 . TRBD2 TRBJ2-1
TGTGCCAGCAGCTCGAACAGGGGAGGAGTAGGCTACACCTTC CASSSNRGGVGYTF TRBV5-5 . TRBD1 TRBJ1-2
TGTGCCAGCAGCTTGGTGGTAGCGTCTAGCACAGATACGCAGTATTTT CASSLVVASSTDTQYF TRBV5-4 . . TRBJ2-3
TGTGCCAGCAGTCTAGGACTAGCGGGAGGGCCGTCGAACACCGGGGAGCTGTTTTTT CASSLGLAGGPSNTGELFF TRBV27 once TRBD2 TRBJ2-2
TGTGCCAGTAGGACAGGGGGTAACACTGAAGCTTTCTTT CASRTGGNTEAFF TRBV19 . TRBD1 TRBJ1-1
TGTGCCAGCAGCTTAACGGCTAGCGGGGGCCTTAGCACAGATACGCAGTATTTT CASSLTASGGLSTDTQYF TRBV7-2 . TRBD2 TRBJ2-3
TGTGCCAGTGAGACCGAATCGGGCTATGGCTACACCTTC CASETESGYGYTF TRBV6-1 . . TRBJ1-2
TGTGCCAGCAGTGAACGGAGGCGAAGACTATCAAACTCCTACGAGCAGTACTTC CASSERRRRLSNSYEQYF TRBV2 . . TRBJ2-7
TGTGCCAGCAGCTTAACGAATAGCAACACCGGGGAGCTGTTTTTT CASSLTNSNTGELFF TRBV7-2 . . TRBJ2-2
TGTGCCAGCAGTTTATCACAGGGTGGGGGAACGAACACTGAAGCTTTCTTT CASSLSQGGGTNTEAFF TRBV27 . . TRBJ1-1
TGCGCCAGCAGCCCGAAGACAGGGGCCGGGGAGCTGTTTTTT CASSPKTGAGELFF TRBV5-1 . TRBD1 TRBJ2-2
TGTGCCACCAGCAGAGAACCCGGGACTAGAACCGGGGAGCTGTTTTTT CATSREPGTRTGELFF TRBV15 . TRBD2 TRBJ2-2
TGCGCCAGCACCGGGACAGCGACCTACGAGCAGTACTTC CASTGTATYEQYF TRBV10-1 . TRBD1 TRBJ2-7
TGCAGCGTTGTAGGGCAGGGGAGAGGCTACACCTTC CSVVGQGRGYTF TRBV29-1 . . TRBJ1-2
TGTGCCAGCAGTTTATGGAAGGGCGGACAGGGACATAGCAATCAGCCCCAGCATTTT CASSLWKGGQGHSNQPQHF TRBV28 once TRBD1 TRBJ1-5
TGTGCCAGCAGCCAAGATGGCCCTGAAGAGACCCAGTACTTC CASSQDGPEETQYF TRBV4-2 . . TRBJ2-5
TGTGCCAGTAGCTCGGACGGGGGTAACTATGGCTACACCTTC CASSSDGGNYGYTF TRBV19 . . TRBJ1-2
TGTGCCAGCAGTACTAGCGGGAGGGCCTCCTACGAGCAGTACTTC CASSTSGRASYEQYF TRBV9 . TRBD2 TRBJ2-7
TGTGCCAGCAGCTTGGCTAGTGAAAATCAGCCCCAGCATTTT CASSLASENQPQHF TRBV5-6 . . TRBJ1-5
TGTGCCAGCAGCCCGACAGGGAACCAAGAGACCCAGTACTTC CASSPTGNQETQYF TRBV5-5 . TRBD1 TRBJ2-5
TGTGCCAGCAAAGAACAGGGGGCTCAGGAAGCTTTCTTT CASKEQGAQEAFF TRBV18 few TRBD1 TRBJ1-1
TGTGCCAGCAGCTTAGATAGTACGCCCCAGCATTTT CASSLDSTPQHF TRBV7-9 . . TRBJ1-5